This entry is about one TCR beta chain. This sample stems from a study of cytomegalovirus exposure and HLA in healthy donors. This CDR3 has 14 residues. Germline CDR1 is SGHAT and CDR2 is FQNNGV. V lost 5 bases and J 1 base, leaving 12 bases between the germline ends. The PCR made use of 60 Vbeta and 13 Jbeta primers. Clones were sequenced by immunoSEQ multiplex PCR, and TCRdb holds only the in-frame ones, with some missing. The sample includes under 200,000 clones, 80% to 90% of them seen just once. This chain joins TRBV11-2 and TRBJ2-7; D unclear. Sequencing used PBMCs. The sequence was obtained from a young man in good health and CMV-seropositive. The CDR3 DNA is TGTGCCAGCAGCGAAACAGCAGTTTCCTACGAGCAGTACTTC. Encoded protein: CASSETAVSYEQYF.